This passage covers 2 T cell receptor beta chains from one sample sequenced in a study of T cell responses to AZD1222 COVID-19 vaccine. Only in-frame clones appear in the TCRdb table, and some are missing; sequencing was by immunoSEQ multiplex PCR. The sample records about 70,000 clones, around 84% being singletons. The sample here was peripheral blood, taken on day 0 of AZD1222 vaccination. These receptor sequences come from an adult in good health.

This clone was seen more than once but under ten times. The V call is TRBV2, the J call TRBJ2-1, with 13 bases aligning to TRBD2. Trimming cost V 2 bases and J 5 bases; bases outside gene matches: 15. Germline CDR1 is SNHLY and CDR2 is FYNNEI. The CDR3 has 20 amino acids. CDR3 nucleotide sequence: TGTGCCAGCAGTGAACGGACTAGCGGGGGCCTTACCGTAACAAACAATGAGCAGTTCTTC. Residues: CASSERTSGGLTVTNNEQFF.

This chain uses TRBV14 with TRBJ1-1, with 7 bases that match TRBD1. This CDR3 contains 14 residues. Germline assignment: CDR1 SGHDN and CDR2 FVKESK. Germline trimming cut 3 bases from V and 6 bases from J; bases unmatched to any gene: 7. In DNA, the CDR3 is TGTGCCAGCAGCCAGTCCCGGGACAGTTCTGAAGCTTTCTTT. This translates into CASSQSRDSSEAFF. Based on the CDR3 plus reference TRBV14 and TRBJ1-1, the full variable domain is EAGVTQFPSHSVIEKGQTVTLRCDPISGHDNLYWYRRVMGKEIKFLLHFVKESKQDESGMPNNRFLAERTGGTYSTLKVQPAELEDSGVYFCASSQSRDSSEAFFGQGTRLTVV.